The T cell receptor (beta chain) described here comes from a study of T cells in tumors after PD-1 blockade. Study-level background: Prior checkpoint blockade, systemic immunosuppressant use, or anti-cancer therapy within 4 weeks excluded patients. Some patients also took daily vismodegib 150 mg during anti-PD-1 treatment.

The CDR3 extends over 12 amino acids. Germline V lookup: CDR1 LNHDA, CDR2 SQIVND (reference sequence). With 3 bases removed from V and 6 bases from J, the gap between germline ends came to 7 bases. Clones were read by immunoSEQ multiplex PCR, and TCRdb kept only the in-frame ones, dropping some. The sample lists some 47,000 clones, roughly 79% occurring once. The sequencing used PBMCs, collected before anti-PD-1 treatment. The receptor was isolated from a human donor with basal cell carcinoma. V is TRBV19 and J is TRBJ2-3; D is possibly TRBD2 (5 bases). Here the CDR3 DNA reads TGTGCCAGTAGTATGACGGGGGATACGCAGTATTTT. Its translation: CASSMTGDTQYF.